The 24 T cell receptor beta chains listed next were all sequenced from one sample in a study of spatial heterogeneity in lung cancer. TCRdb re-called the 5' RACE reads with MiXCR, one entry per CDR3 protein. Altogether about 15,000 distinct CDR3 sequences are present, roughly 4% being singletons, with the ten largest covering approximately 9.9%. This sample's time point: sample taken at primary tumor resection. The sample was normal lung tissue next to the tumor, taken at surgery. All receptors come from a male donor with early-stage non-small cell lung cancer.

This clonotype was picked up many times. With the library built for alpha chains, this beta chain is off target and its frequency is not meaningful. The gene calls are TRBV10-3 and TRBJ2-1; TRBD2 aligns across 9 bases. The CDR3 totals 15 residues. Per germline, CDR1 ENHRY and CDR2 SYGVKD. CDR3 residues: CANSRREGSYNEQFF. CDR3 DNA sequence: TGTGCTAACTCGCGGCGGGAGGGTTCCTACAATGAGCAGTTCTTC.

This clonotype was counted ten times or more. Found in a library prepared for alpha chains, this beta chain is an off-target read, and its abundance has little meaning. This chain uses TRBV20-1 with TRBJ1-1; D may be TRBD1 (6 bases). This CDR3 has 14 amino acids. CDR1 DFQATT and CDR2 SNEGSKA come from the germline V gene (reference sequence). The V and J ends lost 8 bases and 2 bases respectively, with 18 bases between them. In DNA, the CDR3 is TGCAGTCCCGGGGAGGGACACCAAAACACTGAAGCTTTCTTT. Amino acids: CSPGEGHQNTEAFF.

This clonotype was observed many times. This beta chain came through as a stray read in a library set up for alpha chains, and its size says little. The rearrangement uses TRBV3-1 and TRBJ2-1; D not resolved. The V and J ends lost 1 base and 0 bases respectively, with 7 bases between them. This CDR3 spans 15 amino acids. Germline-derived CDR1 and CDR2 are LGHDT and YNNKEL (reference sequence). The CDR3 bases are TGTGCCAGCAGCCAAGGTAGATTCTCCTACAATGAGCAGTTCTTC. Its translation is CASSQGRFSYNEQFF.

At least ten counts were recorded for this clonotype. The size of this beta chain means little, since it is a stray read in a library made for alpha chains. This chain joins TRBV20-1 and TRBJ2-3; tentatively, D is TRBD2 (6 bases). V lost 4 bases to trimming and J lost 3 bases, with 20 bases between them. The CDR3 has 16 amino acids. Per germline, CDR1 DFQATT and CDR2 SNEGSKA (reference sequence). The CDR3 nucleotides read TGCAGTGCTACCTTGATGGCAGCGGGCGATACAGATACGCAGTATTTT. Translated: CSATLMAAGDTDTQYF.

This clonotype was observed at least ten times. Because the library targeted alpha chains, this beta chain is an off-target read whose size means little. The chain recombines TRBV3-1 with TRBJ1-6; 7 nucleotides match TRBD1. From germline, CDR1 is LGHDT and CDR2 YNNKEL (reference sequence). The CDR3 totals 16 residues. Trimming cost V 4 bases and J 7 bases; bases outside gene matches: 10. CDR3 nucleotide sequence: TGTGCCAGCAGCCCCTTGTTCCGGGACAGAAATTCACCCCTCCACTTT. This codes for CASSPLFRDRNSPLHF.

This clonotype was counted many times. This beta chain slipped into a library made for alpha chains as a stray read, so its size is not meaningful. The V call is TRBV11-1, the J call TRBJ2-2, with D perhaps matching TRBD2 (6 bases). Germline CDR1 is SGHAT and CDR2 is FQDESV (reference sequence). The CDR3 spans 16 residues. With 1 base removed from V and 2 bases from J, the gap between germline ends came to 11 bases. CDR3 sequence: CASSLVVSGNTGELFF. The CDR3 DNA is TGTGCCAGCAGCTTAGTCGTTAGCGGTAACACCGGGGAGCTGTTTTTT.

This clonotype was seen many times. With the library built for alpha chains, this beta chain is off target and its frequency is not meaningful. The rearrangement links TRBV2 to TRBJ1-5; no firm D call. Germline V gene data show CDR1 as SNHLY and CDR2 as FYNNEI. The CDR3 is 15 amino acids. V lost 4 bases, J lost 1 base, and 11 bases lay in between. CDR3 region: CASSGIELSNQPQHF. Written as DNA, the CDR3 is TGTGCCAGCAGTGGAATAGAATTAAGCAATCAGCCCCAGCATTTT.

This clonotype was recorded many times. Because this beta chain is a stray read in a library intended to capture alpha chains, its abundance should not be given much weight. The chain links TRBV3-1 to TRBJ1-2; TRBD1 aligns across 8 bases. The CDR3 runs 14 residues. The germline gives CDR1 LGHDT, CDR2 YNNKEL (reference sequence). V shed 4 bases and J 7 bases; nucleotides not matched to a gene: 8. CDR3 coding DNA: TGTGCCAGCAGCCCTGGACAGGGAAGTGTTGGCTACACCTTC. This codes for CASSPGQGSVGYTF.

This clonotype was seen at least ten times. This beta chain is an unintended read in a library built for alpha chains; its size means little. The chain carries TRBV20-1 and TRBJ2-3; 13 nucleotides match TRBD2. The CDR3 is 16 amino acids. The ends lost 5 bases at V and 2 bases at J; junction bases unmatched: 7. Germline V gives CDR1 DFQATT, CDR2 SNEGSKA (reference sequence). The DNA of the CDR3 is TGCAGTGCTTCCAGAGGACTAGCGGGAGACACAGATACGCAGTATTTT. Protein: CSASRGLAGDTDTQYF.

The table lists this clonotype with a few counts. An end of the junction does not agree with germline; a read error may underlie this. This beta chain is an off-target read within a library intended for alpha chains, so its frequency means little. The chain recombines TRBV5-4 with TRBJ2-7; D gene unclear. The CDR3 contains 13 residues. From germline, CDR1 is SGHNT and CDR2 YYREEE (reference sequence). The CDR3 loop is CASSFQVSYEQNF. Written as DNA, the CDR3 is TGTGCAAGCAGCTTCCAGGTCTCCTACGAGCAGAACTTC.

This clonotype was picked up many times. This beta chain was picked up by a library intended for alpha chains and is off target, so its count carries little meaning. This sequence joins TRBV6-5 and TRBJ1-6, with a possible D match to TRBD1 (5 bases). This CDR3 comprises 17 residues. The germline CDR1 and CDR2 sequences are MNHEY and SVGAGI. V gave up 0 bases and J gave up 6 bases, with 15 bases separating them. CDR3 protein: CASSYSRGVTGNSPLHF. Written as DNA, the CDR3 is TGTGCCAGCAGTTACTCGAGAGGGGTCACGGGTAATTCACCCCTCCACTTT.

This clonotype has at least ten counts. In a library made to pick up alpha chains, this beta chain is a stray read with a size that means little. This chain joins TRBV7-6 and TRBJ1-1; D is ambiguous. Trimming took 4 bases from V and 1 from J, leaving 7 bases between them. CDR3 length: 13 residues. Germline-derived CDR1 and CDR2 are SGHVS and FNYEAQ. This CDR3 reads CASSSPPNTEAFF. CDR3 DNA sequence: TGTGCCAGCAGCTCGCCACCGAACACTGAAGCTTTCTTT.

This clonotype was observed at least ten times. This beta chain is a stray sequence in a library constructed for alpha chains; its clone size is not meaningful. This chain connects TRBV19 to TRBJ1-2; 12 bases agree with TRBD1. With V trimmed by 5 bases and J by 8 bases, 6 bases remained unmatched. Germline V gene sequence: CDR1 LNHDA, CDR2 SQIVND (reference sequence). CDR3 length: 14 residues. DNA for the CDR3: TGTGCCAGTAGTGCCCCCGGGACAGGGGGCGGCTACACCTTC. Translation gives CASSAPGTGGGYTF.

This clonotype has at least ten counts. This beta chain came through as a stray read in a library set up for alpha chains, and its size says little. This chain links TRBV12-3 or TRBV12-4 with TRBJ2-1, with a possible D match to TRBD2 (7 bases). The ends were cut back, 8 bases at V and 10 bases at J, with 12 bases in the middle. The CDR3 extends over 11 amino acids. The CDR3 is CASGRGAEQFF. The CDR3 nucleotides are TGTGCCAGCGGGAGGGGGGCGGAGCAGTTCTTC.

This clonotype came up many times. Little can be read into the size of this beta chain, an off-target read in a library designed for alpha chains. V gene TRBV5-1 combines with J gene TRBJ2-2; perhaps TRBD2 as D (6 bases). Germline V gene sequence: CDR1 SGHRS, CDR2 YFSETQ. V was trimmed by 3 bases and J by 7 bases, leaving 19 bases between them. The CDR3 covers 16 residues. The CDR3 loop reads CASSSNGDSRVGELFF. In DNA, the CDR3 is TGCGCCAGCAGCTCGAACGGGGACTCGCGGGTCGGGGAGCTGTTTTTT.

This clonotype came up many times. The size of this beta chain means little, since it is a stray read in a library made for alpha chains. The chain employs TRBV29-1 and TRBJ2-1; the match to TRBD2 covers 14 bases. With 8 bases clipped from V and 8 bases from J, the junction kept 5 bases outside the gene matches. Germline V gives CDR1 SQVTM, CDR2 ANQGSEA. The CDR3 extends over 13 amino acids. The CDR3 loop is CSMGLAGVYEQFF. As DNA, the CDR3 is TGCAGCATGGGACTAGCGGGAGTCTATGAGCAGTTCTTC.

This clonotype occurred many times. This beta chain slipped into a library made for alpha chains as a stray read, so its size is not meaningful. The chain links TRBV5-1 to TRBJ1-2, with D possibly TRBD1 on 5 matching bases. Germline lookup yields CDR1 SGHRS and CDR2 YFSETQ. Trimming took off 0 bases at V and 3 bases at J, with 12 bases between the two ends. CDR3 length: 15 amino acids. The CDR3: CASSLDQGRDYGYTF. DNA of the CDR3: TGCGCCAGCAGCTTGGATCAGGGAAGGGACTATGGCTACACCTTC. Drawing the rest from reference TRBV5-1 and TRBJ1-2, the complete variable domain is KAGVTQTPRYLIKTRGQQVTLSCSPISGHRSVSWYQQTPGQGLQFLFEYFSETQRNKGNFPGRFSGRQFSNSRSEMNVSTLELGDSALYLCASSLDQGRDYGYTFGSGTRLTVV.

In its sample, this clonotype is medium-sized (0.01 to 0.1%). Since it is a stray read in a library aimed at alpha chains, this beta chain has a size that is not meaningful. V is TRBV12-3 or TRBV12-4 and J is TRBJ1-4, with D uncertain. Trimming took off 2 bases at V and 3 bases at J, with 10 bases between the two ends. The CDR3 covers 15 residues. The CDR3 region has the DNA TGTGCCAGCAGTTTATCATCCGGGCCTAATGAAAAACTGTTTTTT. It is translated as CASSLSSGPNEKLFF.

By sample share, this clonotype is medium-sized (0.01 to 0.1%). Little can be read into the size of this beta chain, an off-target read in a library designed for alpha chains. The rearrangement links TRBV15 to TRBJ2-3, with a possible D match to TRBD2 (6 bases). This CDR3 spans 16 amino acids. CDR1 LNHNV and CDR2 YYDKDF come from the germline V gene (reference sequence). Trimming removed 5 bases from V and 6 bases from J, with 21 bases in between. In nucleotides, the CDR3 is TGTGCCACCAGCGGGTACTTACGGGACTCACAGGATACGCAGTATTTT. Its protein is CATSGYLRDSQDTQYF.

This clonotype was counted ten times or more. This beta chain is an off-target read within a library intended for alpha chains, so its frequency means little. This chain connects TRBV7-2 to TRBJ2-1, with 9 bases matching TRBD2. The germline CDR1 and CDR2 sequences are SGHTA and FQGNSA. J lost 6 bases, V lost 3 bases, and 6 bases had no gene match. This CDR3 comprises 15 residues. The DNA of the CDR3 is TGTGCCAGCAGCTTCTTAGCGGGAGAGGGCAATGAGCAGTTCTTC. Amino acid sequence: CASSFLAGEGNEQFF.

This clonotype came up many times. A library prepared for alpha chains yielded this beta chain as an off-target read; its size is of little meaning. The V call is TRBV10-3, the J call TRBJ1-1; TRBD1 aligns across 11 bases. The length of the CDR3 is 14 residues. V was clipped by 8 bases and J by 9 bases; unmatched bases: 11. Germline lookup yields CDR1 ENHRY and CDR2 SYGVKD. CDR3 bases: TGTGCCATCGGCCAAGGACAGGGGGCAGAGAAAGCTTTCTTT. It yields the protein CAIGQGQGAEKAFF.

There are many counts of this clonotype. The library was designed around alpha chains, so this beta chain is a stray read whose abundance carries little weight. The chain uses TRBV30 and TRBJ2-1, with 7 positions matching TRBD1. The germline gives CDR1 GTSNPN, CDR2 SVGIG (reference sequence). The CDR3 is made up of 10 amino acids. J was trimmed by 15 bases and V by 5 bases; bases with no gene match: 7. CDR3 DNA sequence: TGTGCCTGGGGGGCATCAGGGGGGTTCTTC. It specifies CAWGASGGFF.

This clonotype was seen many times. This beta chain represents an off-target read in a library built for alpha chains; its size is of limited meaning. This rearrangement joins TRBV11-1 to TRBJ2-3, with no clear D. The V end lost 5 bases, the J end lost 5 bases, and 5 bases lay between the germline ends. This CDR3 is built from 11 residues. In germline, CDR1 is SGHAT, CDR2 FQDESV (reference sequence). The chain's CDR3 is CASSPLDTQYF. For the CDR3, the DNA is TGTGCCAGCAGCCCTCTAGATACGCAGTATTTT.

In its sample, this clonotype was seen many times. Because this beta chain is a stray read in a library intended to capture alpha chains, its abundance should not be given much weight. V gene TRBV20-1 combines with J gene TRBJ2-5, with D uncertain. This CDR3 region has 12 residues. Per germline, CDR1 DFQATT and CDR2 SNEGSKA (reference sequence). V was shortened by 2 bases and J by 4 bases, with 8 bases between the two germline ends. As DNA, the CDR3 is TGCAGTGCTAGAAAGGCTTCAGAGACCCAGTACTTC. Translating gives CSARKASETQYF.